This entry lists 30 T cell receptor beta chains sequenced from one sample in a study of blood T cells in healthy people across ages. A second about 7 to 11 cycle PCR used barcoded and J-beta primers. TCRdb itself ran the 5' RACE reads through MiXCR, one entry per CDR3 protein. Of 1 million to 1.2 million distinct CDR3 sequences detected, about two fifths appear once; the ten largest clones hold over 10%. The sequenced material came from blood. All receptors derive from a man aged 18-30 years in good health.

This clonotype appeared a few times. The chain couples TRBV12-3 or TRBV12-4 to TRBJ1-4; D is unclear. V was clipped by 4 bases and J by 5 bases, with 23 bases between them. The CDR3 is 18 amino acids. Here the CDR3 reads CASSSNPWLAGNNEKLFF. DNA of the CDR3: TGTGCCAGCAGTTCCAACCCGTGGTTGGCGGGGAACAATGAAAAACTGTTTTTT.

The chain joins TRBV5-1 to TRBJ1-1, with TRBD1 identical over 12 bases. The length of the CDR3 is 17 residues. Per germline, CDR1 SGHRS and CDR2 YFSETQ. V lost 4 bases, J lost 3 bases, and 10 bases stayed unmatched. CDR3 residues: CASSTPGTGGSYTEAFF. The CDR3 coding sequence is TGCGCCAGCAGCACCCCCGGGACAGGGGGCTCGTACACTGAAGCTTTCTTT.

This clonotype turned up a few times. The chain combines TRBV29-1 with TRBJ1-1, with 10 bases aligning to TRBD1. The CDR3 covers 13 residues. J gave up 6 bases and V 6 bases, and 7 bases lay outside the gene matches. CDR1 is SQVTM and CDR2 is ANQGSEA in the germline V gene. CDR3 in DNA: TGCAGCGTCCTCCGGGACAGGGGCGCTGAAGCTTTCTTT. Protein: CSVLRDRGAEAFF.

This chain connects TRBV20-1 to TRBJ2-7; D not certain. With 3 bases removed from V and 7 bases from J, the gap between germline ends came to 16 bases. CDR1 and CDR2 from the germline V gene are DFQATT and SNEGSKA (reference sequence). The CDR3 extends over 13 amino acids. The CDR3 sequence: CSARRPTYNEQYF. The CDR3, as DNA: TGCAGTGCTAGGCGCCCGACCTACAATGAGCAGTACTTC.

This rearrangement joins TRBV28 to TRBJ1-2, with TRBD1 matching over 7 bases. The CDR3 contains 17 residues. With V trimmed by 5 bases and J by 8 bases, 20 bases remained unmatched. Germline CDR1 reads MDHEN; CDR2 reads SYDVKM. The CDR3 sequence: CASSPGMEGALSYGYTF. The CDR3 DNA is TGTGCCAGCAGTCCCGGCATGGAGGGGGCGCTCAGTTACGGCTACACCTTC.

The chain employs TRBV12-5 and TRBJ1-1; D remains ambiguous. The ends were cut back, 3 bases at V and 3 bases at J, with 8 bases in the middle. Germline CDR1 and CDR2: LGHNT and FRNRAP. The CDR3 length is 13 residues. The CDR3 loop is CASGFNSHTEAFF. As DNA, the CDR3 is TGTGCTAGTGGTTTTAACTCTCACACTGAAGCTTTCTTT.

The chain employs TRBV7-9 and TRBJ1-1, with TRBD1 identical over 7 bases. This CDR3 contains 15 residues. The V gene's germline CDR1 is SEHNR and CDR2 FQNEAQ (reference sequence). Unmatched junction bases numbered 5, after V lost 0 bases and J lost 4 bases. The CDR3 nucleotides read TGTGCCAGCAGCTTAGCGGAGGGGGCGCGCACTGAAGCTTTCTTT. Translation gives CASSLAEGARTEAFF.

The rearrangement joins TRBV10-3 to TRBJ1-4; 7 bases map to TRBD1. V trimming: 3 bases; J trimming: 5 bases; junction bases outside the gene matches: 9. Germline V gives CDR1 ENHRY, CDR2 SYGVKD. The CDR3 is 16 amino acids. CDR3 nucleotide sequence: TGTGCCATCAGTGAAGGCCCGCAGGGGGAGAATGAAAAACTGTTTTTT. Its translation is CAISEGPQGENEKLFF.

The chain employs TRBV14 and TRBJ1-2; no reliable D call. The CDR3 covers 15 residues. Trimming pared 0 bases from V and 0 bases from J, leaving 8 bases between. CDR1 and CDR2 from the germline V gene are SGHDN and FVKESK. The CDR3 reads CASSQDEAANYGYTF. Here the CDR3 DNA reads TGTGCCAGCAGCCAAGATGAGGCAGCTAACTATGGCTACACCTTC.

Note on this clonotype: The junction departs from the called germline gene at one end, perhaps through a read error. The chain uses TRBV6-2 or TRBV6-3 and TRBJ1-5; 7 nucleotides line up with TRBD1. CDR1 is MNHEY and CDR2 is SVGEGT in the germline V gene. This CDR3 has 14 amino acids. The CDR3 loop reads CASRLQGRTQLQHF. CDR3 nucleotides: TGTGCCAGCAGACTACAGGGGCGGACCCAGCTCCAGCATTTT.

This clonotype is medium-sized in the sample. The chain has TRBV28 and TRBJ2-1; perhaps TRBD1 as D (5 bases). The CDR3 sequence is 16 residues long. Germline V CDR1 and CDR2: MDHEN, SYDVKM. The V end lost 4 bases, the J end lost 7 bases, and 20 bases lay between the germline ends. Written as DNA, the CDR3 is TGTGCCAGCAGTTACCCGTTAAGGGGCCCCTCTAATGAGCAGTTCTTC. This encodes CASSYPLRGPSNEQFF.

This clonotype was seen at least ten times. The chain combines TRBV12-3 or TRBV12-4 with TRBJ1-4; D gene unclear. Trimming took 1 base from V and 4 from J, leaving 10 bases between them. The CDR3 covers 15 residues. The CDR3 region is CASSLGPGINEKLFF. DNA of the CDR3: TGTGCCAGCAGTTTAGGGCCGGGGATTAATGAAAAACTGTTTTTT.

The CDR3, as DNA: TGTGCCAGCAGTTTAAGGGCAGGGCGTAGCAATCAGCCCCAGCATTTT. Residues: CASSLRAGRSNQPQHF. The chain recombines TRBV28 with TRBJ1-5; the D gene is possibly TRBD1 (5 bases). CDR3 length equals 16 residues. The germline CDR1 and CDR2 sequences are MDHEN and SYDVKM. V was trimmed by 2 bases and J by 0 bases, leaving 11 bases between them.

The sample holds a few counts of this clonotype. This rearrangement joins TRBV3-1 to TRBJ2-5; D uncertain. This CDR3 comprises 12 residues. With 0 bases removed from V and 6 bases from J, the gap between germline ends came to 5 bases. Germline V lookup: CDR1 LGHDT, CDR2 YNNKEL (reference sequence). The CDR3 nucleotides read TGTGCCAGCAGCCAAGACTGGAAGACCCAGTACTTC. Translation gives CASSQDWKTQYF.

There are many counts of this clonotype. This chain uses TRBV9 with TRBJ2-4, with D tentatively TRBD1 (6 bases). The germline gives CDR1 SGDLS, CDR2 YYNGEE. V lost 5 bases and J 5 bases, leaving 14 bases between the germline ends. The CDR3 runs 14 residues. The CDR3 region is CASSARDTQNIQYF. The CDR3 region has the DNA TGTGCCAGCAGTGCCCGGGACACCCAAAACATTCAGTACTTC.

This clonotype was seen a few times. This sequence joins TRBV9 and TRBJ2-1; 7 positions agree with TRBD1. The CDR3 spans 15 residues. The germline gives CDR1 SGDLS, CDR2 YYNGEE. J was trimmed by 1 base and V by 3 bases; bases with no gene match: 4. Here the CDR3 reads CASSEGQQSYNEQFF. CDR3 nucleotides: TGTGCCAGCAGCGAGGGACAGCAGTCCTACAATGAGCAGTTCTTC. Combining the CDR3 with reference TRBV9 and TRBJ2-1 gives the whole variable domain DSGVTQTPKHLITATGQRVTLRCSPRSGDLSVYWYQQSLDQGLQFLIQYYNGEERAKGNILERFSAQQFPDLHSELNLSSLELGDSALYFCASSEGQQSYNEQFFGPGTRLTVL.

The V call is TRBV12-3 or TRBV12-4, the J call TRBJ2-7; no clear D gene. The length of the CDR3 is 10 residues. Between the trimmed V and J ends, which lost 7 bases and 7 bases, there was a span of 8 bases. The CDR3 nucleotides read TGTGCCAGCAATCCCGGTGAGCAGTACTTC. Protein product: CASNPGEQYF.

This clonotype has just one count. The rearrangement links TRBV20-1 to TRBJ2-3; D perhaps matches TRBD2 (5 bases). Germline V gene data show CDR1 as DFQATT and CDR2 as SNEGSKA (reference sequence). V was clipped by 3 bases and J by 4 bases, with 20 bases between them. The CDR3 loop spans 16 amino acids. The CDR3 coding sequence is TGCAGTGCTAGTTGGGTGGCGGGCGGACGGGCAGATACGCAGTATTTT. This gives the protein CSASWVAGGRADTQYF.

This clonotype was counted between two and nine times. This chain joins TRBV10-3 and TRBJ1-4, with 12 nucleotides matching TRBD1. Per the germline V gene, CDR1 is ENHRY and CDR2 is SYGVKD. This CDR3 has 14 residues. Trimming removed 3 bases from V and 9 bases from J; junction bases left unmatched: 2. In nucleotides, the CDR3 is TGTGCCATCAGTGAAGGGACAGGGGGCAAAAAACTGTTTTTT. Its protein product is CAISEGTGGKKLFF.

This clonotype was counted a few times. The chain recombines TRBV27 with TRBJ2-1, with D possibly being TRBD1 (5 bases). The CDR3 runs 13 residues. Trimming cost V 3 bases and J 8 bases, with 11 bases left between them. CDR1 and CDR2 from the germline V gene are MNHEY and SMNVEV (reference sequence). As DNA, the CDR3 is TGTGCCAGCAGTTTGGGTCTACAGGATGAGCAGTTCTTC. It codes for CASSLGLQDEQFF.

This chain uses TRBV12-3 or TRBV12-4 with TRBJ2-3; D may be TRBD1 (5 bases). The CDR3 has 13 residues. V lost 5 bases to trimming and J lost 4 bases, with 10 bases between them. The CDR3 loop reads CASSSARADTQYF. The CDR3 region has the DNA TGTGCCAGCAGTAGTGCCAGGGCAGATACGCAGTATTTT.

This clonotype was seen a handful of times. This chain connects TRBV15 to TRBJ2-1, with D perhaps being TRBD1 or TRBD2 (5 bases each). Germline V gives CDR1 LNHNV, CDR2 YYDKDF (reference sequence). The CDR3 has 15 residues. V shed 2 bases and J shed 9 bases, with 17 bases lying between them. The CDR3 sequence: CATSRSQRGEAEQFF. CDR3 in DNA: TGTGCCACCAGCAGATCACAGAGGGGTGAGGCTGAGCAGTTCTTC.

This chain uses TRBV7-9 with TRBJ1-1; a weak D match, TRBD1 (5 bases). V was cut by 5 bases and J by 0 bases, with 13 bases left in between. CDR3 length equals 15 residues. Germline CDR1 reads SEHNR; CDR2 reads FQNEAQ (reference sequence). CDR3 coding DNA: TGTGCCAGCAGCGGATTAGGGGTGTTGAACACTGAAGCTTTCTTT. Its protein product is CASSGLGVLNTEAFF.

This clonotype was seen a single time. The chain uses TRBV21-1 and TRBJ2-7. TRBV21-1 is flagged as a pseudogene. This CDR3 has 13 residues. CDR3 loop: CASSKGGNNEQYF. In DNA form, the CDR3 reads TGTGCCAGCAGCAAAGGGGGTAACAATGAGCAGTACTTC.

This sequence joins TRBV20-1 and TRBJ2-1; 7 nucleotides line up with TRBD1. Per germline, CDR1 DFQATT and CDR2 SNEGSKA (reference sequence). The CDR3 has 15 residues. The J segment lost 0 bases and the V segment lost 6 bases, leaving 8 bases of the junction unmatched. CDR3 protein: CSAPETGISYNEQFF. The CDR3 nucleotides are TGCAGTGCCCCCGAGACAGGGATCTCCTACAATGAGCAGTTCTTC.

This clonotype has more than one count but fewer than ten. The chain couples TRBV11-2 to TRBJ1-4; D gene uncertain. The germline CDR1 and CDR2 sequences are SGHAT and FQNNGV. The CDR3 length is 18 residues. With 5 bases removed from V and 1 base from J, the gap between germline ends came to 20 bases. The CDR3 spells CASSPLWASRGTNEKLFF. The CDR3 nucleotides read TGTGCCAGCAGCCCGCTATGGGCTTCCAGAGGAACTAATGAAAAACTGTTTTTT.

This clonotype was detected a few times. The CDR3 DNA is TGTGCCAGCAGTTACTCATCCCGTAGCAATCAGCCCCAGCATTTT. Protein: CASSYSSRSNQPQHF. This chain connects TRBV6-5 to TRBJ1-5, with D unclear. V was shortened by 0 bases and J by 0 bases, with 6 bases between the two germline ends. CDR1 and CDR2 from the germline V gene are MNHEY and SVGAGI. The CDR3 is 15 amino acids.

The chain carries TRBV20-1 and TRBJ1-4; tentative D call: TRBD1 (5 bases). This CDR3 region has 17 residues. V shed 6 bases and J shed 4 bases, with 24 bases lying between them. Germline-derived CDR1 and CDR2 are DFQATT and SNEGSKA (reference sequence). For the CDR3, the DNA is TGCAGTGCACCCACCCCCGGGACGGAGGGACTTAATGAAAAACTGTTTTTT. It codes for CSAPTPGTEGLNEKLFF.

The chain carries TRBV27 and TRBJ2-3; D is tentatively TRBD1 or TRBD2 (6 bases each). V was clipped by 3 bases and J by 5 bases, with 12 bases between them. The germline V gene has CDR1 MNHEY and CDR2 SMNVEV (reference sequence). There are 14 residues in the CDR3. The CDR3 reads CASSLRGALDTQYF. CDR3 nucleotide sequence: TGTGCCAGCAGTTTGAGGGGGGCCCTAGATACGCAGTATTTT.

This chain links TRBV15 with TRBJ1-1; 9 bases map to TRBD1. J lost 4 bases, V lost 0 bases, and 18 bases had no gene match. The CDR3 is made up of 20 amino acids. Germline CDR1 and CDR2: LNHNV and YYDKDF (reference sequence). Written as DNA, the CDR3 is TGTGCCACCAGCAGAGATTTGGGGACAGGGAGCTTTGGAGGTTCCACTGAAGCTTTCTTT. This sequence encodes CATSRDLGTGSFGGSTEAFF.